This T cell receptor beta chain originates from a study of blood T cell repertoires in COVID-19. Study-level information: Researchers got acute and convalescent COVID-19 samples from the United States, Italy and Spain.

The table lists this clone with a count of one. Participants, roughly 18 to 89 years old, spanned around 26 US areas. Only in-frame clones appear in the TCRdb table, and some are missing; sequencing was by immunoSEQ multiplex PCR. The sample has hundreds of thousands of clones, roughly 90% seen once. Per the germline V gene, CDR1 is WNHNN and CDR2 is SYGVQD (reference sequence). V was pared by 4 bases and J by 4 bases, with 16 bases between. CDR3 length: 15 residues. J is TRBJ2-5 and V is TRBV10-1, with a weak D call TRBD2 (6 bases). The receptor comes from a man aged 55 to 70 who had recovered from COVID-19. The sequenced material came from PBMCs or T cells enriched from blood (not recorded which). The CDR3 sequence is CASSVGTGVSETQYF. The DNA for the CDR3 is TGCGCCAGCAGTGTTGGGACGGGAGTATCAGAGACCCAGTACTTC.